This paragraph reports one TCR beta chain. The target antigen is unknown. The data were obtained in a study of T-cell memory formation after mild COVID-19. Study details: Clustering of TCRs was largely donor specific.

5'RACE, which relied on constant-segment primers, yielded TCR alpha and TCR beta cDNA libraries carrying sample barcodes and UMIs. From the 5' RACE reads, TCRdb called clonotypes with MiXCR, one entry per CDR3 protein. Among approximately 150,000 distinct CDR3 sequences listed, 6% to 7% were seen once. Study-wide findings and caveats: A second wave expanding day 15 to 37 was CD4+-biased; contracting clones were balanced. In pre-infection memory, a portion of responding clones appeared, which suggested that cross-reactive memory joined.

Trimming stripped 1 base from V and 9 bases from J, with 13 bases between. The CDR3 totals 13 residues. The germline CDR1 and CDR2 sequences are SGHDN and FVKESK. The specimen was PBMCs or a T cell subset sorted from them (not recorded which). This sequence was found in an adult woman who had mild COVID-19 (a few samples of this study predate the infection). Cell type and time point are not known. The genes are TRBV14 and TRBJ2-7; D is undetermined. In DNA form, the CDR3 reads TGTGCCAGCAGCCAAGGTGGAAACCCGGGGCAGTACTTC. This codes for CASSQGGNPGQYF.